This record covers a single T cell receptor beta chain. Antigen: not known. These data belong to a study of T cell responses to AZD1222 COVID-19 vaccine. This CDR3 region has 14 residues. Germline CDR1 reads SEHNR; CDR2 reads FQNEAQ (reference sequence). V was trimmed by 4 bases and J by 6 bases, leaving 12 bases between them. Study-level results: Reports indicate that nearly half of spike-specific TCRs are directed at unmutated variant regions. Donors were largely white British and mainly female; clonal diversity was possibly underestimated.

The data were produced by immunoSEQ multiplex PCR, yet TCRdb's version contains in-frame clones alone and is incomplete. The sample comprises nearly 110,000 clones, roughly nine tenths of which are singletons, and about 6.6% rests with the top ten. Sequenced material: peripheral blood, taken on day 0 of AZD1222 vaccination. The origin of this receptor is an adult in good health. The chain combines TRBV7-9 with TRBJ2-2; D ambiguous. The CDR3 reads CASSSLWDSGELFF. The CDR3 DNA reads TGTGCCAGCAGCTCCCTCTGGGATTCCGGGGAGCTGTTTTTT.